The source of this TCR beta chain is a study of cytomegalovirus exposure and HLA in healthy donors. Study-level points and caveats: Most observed TCR sequences were rare, whereas some public TCRs were detected in many donors.

In germline, CDR1 is SGHTA, CDR2 FQGTGA. The CDR3 is 12 residues long. V was shortened by 6 bases and J by 8 bases, with 13 bases between the two germline ends. This clone was counted a few times. The antigen remains unidentified. Primers for the PCR totalled 60 Vbeta and 13 Jbeta. The protocol was immunoSEQ multiplex PCR, while the TCRdb copy is restricted to in-frame clones and leaves out a portion. Of roughly 100,000 clones listed, about 79% are singletons. The chain recombines TRBV7-3 with TRBJ1-1; tentatively, D is TRBD1 (6 bases). The sequence was collected from a man aged 60 to 69 in good health and CMV-seropositive. The sample comprised PBMCs. The CDR3 nucleotides read TGTGCCAGCAGTGCTACAGGGCGAGAAGCTTTCTTT. This encodes CASSATGREAFF.